These 15 T cell receptor beta chains originate from one sample sequenced in a study of technical replicates of blood from a few donors. The repertoire was sequenced with immunoSEQ multiplex PCR; TCRdb's copy has only in-frame clones and lacks some. The top ten clones hold about 0.38% of a sample with roughly 97,000 clones, about 96% of them seen once. Sequencing was carried out using T cells isolated from PBMCs. The receptor set was obtained from a human donor in good health.

The V and J genes are TRBV4-3 and TRBJ1-2; D is perhaps TRBD1 (6 bases). Germline V CDR1 and CDR2: LGHNA, YSLEER. V was shortened by 3 bases and J by 6 bases, with 20 bases between the two germline ends. The CDR3 spans 16 residues. The CDR3: CASSQNSPGQMNGYTF. CDR3 in DNA: TGCGCCAGCAGCCAGAACTCCCCAGGACAGATGAATGGCTACACCTTC.

V and J are TRBV5-4 and TRBJ2-2; D perhaps matches TRBD2 (6 bases). The V gene's germline CDR1 is SGHNT and CDR2 YYREEE (reference sequence). The CDR3 totals 13 residues. V lost 8 bases, J lost 5 bases, and 13 bases lay in between. The CDR3 loop reads CASRRGATGELFF. The CDR3 region has the DNA TGTGCCAGTAGGAGGGGCGCTACCGGGGAGCTGTTTTTT.

The rearrangement uses TRBV14 and TRBJ2-1; TRBD1 agrees at 10 bases. V shed 3 bases and J 4 bases; nucleotides not matched to a gene: 3. Germline CDR1 and CDR2: SGHDN and FVKESK. The CDR3 runs to 15 residues. In DNA, the CDR3 is TGTGCCAGCAGCCATGGACAGGGGGGTTACAATGAGCAGTTCTTC. Encoded protein: CASSHGQGGYNEQFF.

Comments on this clone: A read error may produce the germline difference seen at one junction end. The chain is built from TRBV7-7 and TRBJ2-2; D ambiguous. The germline V gene has CDR1 SSHAT and CDR2 FNYEAQ (reference sequence). The CDR3 has 13 amino acids. The CDR3 DNA reads as TGTGCTAGCAGCTCTACTTCCGCCGGGGAGCTGTTTTTT. Protein product: CASSSTSAGELFF.

The chain combines TRBV19 with TRBJ2-7; TRBD2 agrees at 12 bases. Germline loops: CDR1 LNHDA, CDR2 SQIVND (reference sequence). The trim removed 5 bases at V and 1 base at J, leaving 3 bases unmatched. This CDR3 spans 15 amino acids. This CDR3 is CASSVGTSGSYEQYF. For the CDR3, the DNA is TGTGCCAGTAGTGTAGGGACTAGCGGGTCCTACGAGCAGTACTTC.

The V gene is TRBV19, the J gene TRBJ1-4; TRBD1 might be the D (5 bases). CDR3 size: 15 residues. In germline, CDR1 is LNHDA, CDR2 SQIVND (reference sequence). V dropped 4 bases and J dropped 2 bases, with 11 bases sitting between them. The CDR3, as DNA: TGTGCCAGTAGTAGTCAGGGTGGCACTAATGAAAAACTGTTTTTT. Translation: CASSSQGGTNEKLFF. The full variable domain, its missing parts supplied by reference TRBV19 and TRBJ1-4, is DGGITQSPKYLFRKEGQNVTLSCEQNLNHDAMYWYRQDPGQGLRLIYYSQIVNDFQKGDIAEGYSVSREKKESFPLTVTSAQKNPTAFYLCASSSQGGTNEKLFFGSGTQLSVL.

The V call is TRBV30, the J call TRBJ2-1; D is unresolved. The CDR3 totals 16 residues. The V gene's germline CDR1 is GTSNPN and CDR2 SVGIG (reference sequence). V lost 2 bases, J lost 7 bases, and 21 bases lay in between. The CDR3: CAWSLDWRSPTNEQFF. CDR3 DNA sequence: TGTGCCTGGAGTCTTGACTGGAGATCCCCTACAAATGAGCAGTTCTTC.

This rearrangement joins TRBV6-6 to TRBJ1-1; D might be TRBD1 (5 bases). Germline V gene lookup returns CDR1 MNHNY and CDR2 SVGAGI (reference sequence). The CDR3 loop spans 15 amino acids. V lost 0 bases to trimming and J lost 4 bases, with 12 bases between them. The CDR3 here is CASSYSGEGGTEAFF. In nucleotides, the CDR3 is TGTGCCAGCAGTTACTCGGGGGAGGGTGGCACTGAAGCTTTCTTT.

V gene TRBV28 combines with J gene TRBJ1-5, with a weak D call TRBD1 (6 bases). Deletions cut 1 base from V and 6 bases from J, with 13 bases between. The CDR3 has 15 residues. Germline V gene lookup returns CDR1 MDHEN and CDR2 SYDVKM. The CDR3 loop reads CASSLYRVGGQPQHF. CDR3 nucleotides: TGTGCCAGCAGTTTATACAGGGTCGGAGGTCAGCCCCAGCATTTT.

The chain combines TRBV6-1 with TRBJ2-7; D is unresolved. The germline V gene encodes CDR1 MNHNS and CDR2 SASEGT. The CDR3 runs 13 residues. Trimming left V 3 bases short and J 1 base short, with 7 bases between. CDR3 sequence: CASSDFFSYEQYF. The CDR3 nucleotides read TGTGCCAGCAGTGATTTCTTTTCCTACGAGCAGTACTTC.

The chain links TRBV9 to TRBJ2-7; D is perhaps TRBD2 (6 bases). The CDR3 covers 13 residues. Trimming left V 4 bases short and J 4 bases short, with 12 bases between. The germline V gene has CDR1 SGDLS and CDR2 YYNGEE. The CDR3 loop is CASSLGTEYEQYF. In DNA form, the CDR3 reads TGTGCCAGCAGCCTGGGGACTGAATACGAGCAGTACTTC.

The J gene is TRBJ2-1, the V gene TRBV15; 8 bases line up with TRBD2. Per germline, CDR1 LNHNV and CDR2 YYDKDF (reference sequence). The CDR3 sequence is 15 residues long. V was clipped by 1 base and J by 13 bases; unmatched bases: 12. This chain's CDR3 is CATSRGVTSGGSQFF. CDR3 in DNA: TGTGCCACCAGCAGAGGAGTAACTAGCGGTGGTTCCCAGTTCTTC.

The rearrangement joins TRBV4-1 to TRBJ2-7; TRBD2 agrees at 9 bases. Trimming at V came to 4 bases and at J to 3 bases, leaving 7 bases not matched to a gene. CDR1 and CDR2 from the germline V gene are MGHRA and YSYEKL. CDR3 size: 15 residues. The CDR3 DNA sequence: TGCGCCAGCAGCCGAATGACTAGCGGACTCTACGAGCAGTACTTC. It specifies CASSRMTSGLYEQYF.

The chain has TRBV5-6 and TRBJ2-1; no clear D gene. Trimming shortened V by 4 bases and J by 4 bases, and 9 bases separated the two germline ends. CDR3 length: 13 residues. Germline CDR1 is SGHDT and CDR2 is YYEEEE. As DNA, the CDR3 is TGTGCCAGCAGCCCGGTCTCTTACAATGAGCAGTTCTTC. Residues: CASSPVSYNEQFF.

V is TRBV6-5 and J is TRBJ2-1; the match to TRBD2 covers 7 bases. This CDR3 region has 14 residues. V shed 6 bases, J shed 8 bases, and the junction held 10 bases outside the gene matches. CDR1 is MNHEY and CDR2 is SVGAGI in the germline V gene. CDR3 nucleotides: TGTGCCAGCAGGGCTCGGACTAGTTTCCATGAGCAGTTCTTC. Translation: CASRARTSFHEQFF.